This TCR beta chain was captured in a study of early T cells in non-severe SARS-CoV-2 infection. About the study: Unsorted whole blood bulk RNA was sequenced, with unpaired chains. Study-wide findings and caveats: Lookups in VDJdb leaned toward anti-spike CD8 responses and missed private and CD4 specificities.

Unique molecular identifiers were affixed to single, distinct cDNA molecules. Via MiXCR, TCRdb re-called the 5' RACE reads, giving one row per CDR3 protein. The table shows tens of thousands of distinct CDR3 sequences, with 14% to 15% occurring only once. Losses at the gene ends were 7 bases for V and 2 bases for J; bases not matched to a gene: 14. Germline CDR1 is MDHEN and CDR2 is SYDVKM. The CDR3 has 17 amino acids. About this clonotype: Its antigen is unidentified.

The sequence was collected from an adult who was a healthcare worker with PCR-confirmed SARS-CoV-2 infection or an uninfected control (not recorded which). The sample was whole blood. The chain employs TRBV28 and TRBJ2-7; 10 positions match TRBD1. The CDR3 DNA reads as TGTGCCAGCACCATACCCCGTCCCGGGACAGGGGCCTACGAGCAGTACTTC. The encoded protein is CASTIPRPGTGAYEQYF.